These T cell receptor beta chains were read from a single sample in a study of T-cell memory formation after mild COVID-19. TCRdb processed the 5' RACE reads anew with MiXCR; each CDR3 protein has one entry. This sample carries around 200,000 distinct CDR3 sequences, roughly a tenth of them seen once, and the ten largest clones take 3% to 3.5%. The specimen was PBMCs or a T cell subset sorted from them (not recorded which). The receptors here all came from a young man who had mild COVID-19 (a few samples of this study predate the infection). Cell type and time point are not known. The CDR3 runs from the conserved cysteine through the conserved F or W.

J: TRBJ1-1
V: TRBV7-2
CDR3: CASSFGTPVTEAFF

J: TRBJ1-1
V: TRBV5-1
CDR3: CASSLPPPRDTEAFF

J: TRBJ1-1
V: TRBV5-1
CDR3: CASRLLFGNTEAFF

J: TRBJ2-5
V: TRBV29-1
CDR3: CSVEDGGFYQETQYF

J: TRBJ2-3
V: TRBV5-1
CDR3: CASATGQGKDTQYF

J: TRBJ2-3
V: TRBV5-5
CDR3: CASSFRATSGASTDTQYF

J: TRBJ2-3
V: TRBV27
CDR3: CASSLSGGWTDTQYF

J: TRBJ1-2
V: TRBV4-1
CDR3: CASSPRGDRPYGYTF

J: TRBJ1-1
V: TRBV5-5
CDR3: CASSFGQGYTEAFF

J: TRBJ1-2
V: TRBV25-1
CDR3: CASSRQGEVYGYTF

J: TRBJ2-2
V: TRBV12-3/TRBV12-4
CDR3: CASRETGTELFF

J: TRBJ2-1
V: TRBV4-2
CDR3: CASSQDVGTGGHEQFF

J: TRBJ2-5
V: TRBV7-3
CDR3: CASSLVGGKETQYF

J: TRBJ2-5
V: TRBV5-1
CDR3: CASRNSGGRETQYF

J: TRBJ2-5
V: TRBV20-1
CDR3: CSAPPRGVQETQYF

J: TRBJ1-2
V: TRBV11-2
CDR3: CASSLETYSNYGYTF

J: TRBJ2-5
V: TRBV2
CDR3: CASSVDSVQETQYF

J: TRBJ2-1
V: TRBV27
CDR3: CASQLAGDRYNEQFF

J: TRBJ1-1
V: TRBV6-5
CDR3: CATNSIFSGLRTEAFF

J: TRBJ1-1
V: TRBV19
CDR3: CASSNHELTEAFF

J: TRBJ1-2
V: TRBV9
CDR3: CASSGTGAGYGYTF

J: TRBJ1-2
V: TRBV28
CDR3: CASSPRSYYGYTF

J: TRBJ2-5
V: TRBV23-1
CDR3: CASSERDAWYF